A selection of T cell receptor beta chains follows, all from one sample in a study of blood T cell repertoires in COVID-19. Libraries were prepared by immunoSEQ multiplex PCR; TCRdb keeps only in-frame clonotypes and omits some of them. The profile shows a few hundred thousand clones, about 85% of them singletons. Sequenced: peripheral blood. Receptor source: a human donor with COVID-19, enrolled during active disease. The donor label of this sample is uncertain. Each CDR3 is given with its conserved first and last residue. Not all rows give a size; the values are once, few, many and, for expanded clones, a class.

V gene,CDR3 length,J gene,clone size,CDR3 protein
TRBV2,13,TRBJ2-5,once,CASKAASEETQYF
TRBV20-1,11,TRBJ1-3,.,CSASSGNTIYF
TRBV28,13,TRBJ1-1,.,CAILRRGNTEAFF
TRBV21-1,16,TRBJ2-7,few,CASSKGVRTGAYEQYF
TRBV19,14,TRBJ2-7,.,CASRPGRSSYEQYF
TRBV19,15,TRBJ2-2,.,CASSIGAGGTGELFF
TRBV18,15,TRBJ1-2,.,CASSPREGASDGYTF
TRBV27,13,TRBJ1-1,.,CASSWGALAEAFF
TRBV30,13,TRBJ2-1,.,CASGGRGYNEQFF
TRBV9,15,TRBJ2-1,.,CASSVRDISYNEQFF
TRBV7-9,15,TRBJ1-5,.,CASSRAEYSNQPQHF
TRBV13,18,TRBJ2-5,.,CASSLDRAGTSGMETQYF
TRBV7-2,14,TRBJ1-5,.,CASSLRGYGQPQHF
TRBV30,15,TRBJ1-4,.,CAWSAGPEVGEKLFF
TRBV3-1/TRBV3-2,18,TRBJ2-7,.,CASSPIPGQGMVTYEQYF
TRBV28,15,TRBJ2-1,.,CASSLPGTGGNEQFF
TRBV13,15,TRBJ1-2,few,CASSPGTGADYGYTF
TRBV4-3,15,TRBJ1-2,many,CASSQEGQRVRGYTF
TRBV11-2,14,TRBJ1-1,.,CASSLGVSYTEAFF
TRBV3-1/TRBV3-2,24,TRBJ1-5,.,CASSQEPAPSFRDRGPTGNQPQHF
TRBV12-3/TRBV12-4,13,TRBJ1-3,.,CASTWTVGNTIYF
TRBV27,16,TRBJ1-2,.,CASSVLTGTKDYGYTF
TRBV28,12,TRBJ2-5,.,CASSLRFETQYF
TRBV19,19,TRBJ1-2,few,CASSERTGGGGLLDYGYTF
TRBV30,15,TRBJ2-1,.,CAWRDTSGRGNEQFF
TRBV7-2,17,TRBJ1-2,.,CASSLAMGHDANYGYTF
TRBV11-2,15,TRBJ2-3,.,CASSLDSGRPDTQYF
TRBV5-5,16,TRBJ2-7,.,CASSLDVGRGPYEQYF
TRBV9,16,TRBJ2-5,.,CASSARGGEWGETQYF
TRBV6-5,12,TRBJ2-1,.,CASIGSVNEQFF
TRBV19,13,TRBJ2-5,.,CASNAKPGETQYF
TRBV3-1/TRBV3-2,16,TRBJ2-6,once,CASAILSGTGANVLTF
TRBV5-8,14,TRBJ1-5,.,CASSYRRTGSSEHF
TRBV28,14,TRBJ1-4,.,CASRWDRGDEKLFF
TRBV5-6,18,TRBJ1-3,.,CASTVVQQGARSGNTIYF
TRBV6-5,13,TRBJ1-6,.,CASSGTDSSPLHF
TRBV18,13,TRBJ1-1,.,CASSPRGDSEAFF
TRBV18,13,TRBJ1-1,.,CASSSTGNTEAFF
TRBV29-1,13,TRBJ1-1,.,CSVADSMNTEAFF
TRBV9,16,TRBJ1-6,.,CASSVDPRADNSPLHF
TRBV12-3/TRBV12-4,13,TRBJ2-3,.,CASSGQRTDTQYF
TRBV27,17,TRBJ2-2,.,CASSLGRELASTGELFF
TRBV11-2,15,TRBJ2-4,.,CASSYTGKPGDIQYF
TRBV24-1,12,TRBJ1-1,.,CATSDGTREAFF
TRBV27,15,TRBJ2-1,.,CASSLASGSYNEQFF
TRBV28,17,TRBJ1-5,.,CASSSPGQVYSNQPQHF
TRBV19,15,TRBJ2-1,.,CASSIGGTFYNEQFF
TRBV11-1,12,TRBJ2-1,.,CASTRNGNEQFF
TRBV2,16,TRBJ2-5,.,CASSAIPGILQETQYF
TRBV19,12,TRBJ2-1,.,CASRQQGGEQFF
TRBV27,13,TRBJ1-1,.,CASSLLRGTEAFF
TRBV28,12,TRBJ2-3,.,CASSSGTDTQYF
TRBV7-3,13,TRBJ2-7,.,CASSLTGDYEQYF
TRBV5-1,16,TRBJ2-1,once,CASSLAAPSSYNEQFF
TRBV5-1,14,TRBJ2-2,.,CASRPEGVTGELFF